These T cell receptor beta chains were read from a single sample in a study of blood T cell repertoires in COVID-19. Libraries were prepared by immunoSEQ multiplex PCR; TCRdb keeps only in-frame clonotypes and omits some of them. This sample yields roughly 40,000 clones, of which roughly 76% are seen a single time; under 9.5% belongs to the top ten. The source material was peripheral blood. These receptors came from a man aged 70-80 years with active or convalescent COVID-19. Both conserved end residues are trimmed from each CDR3. Each record gives: J gene, V gene, CDR3 protein.

j_call: TRBJ2-4
v_call: TRBV2
cdr3_aa: ASTVSGAKNIQY

j_call: TRBJ2-7
v_call: TRBV11-2
cdr3_aa: ASSLEQVVPYEQY

j_call: TRBJ1-3
v_call: TRBV5-5
cdr3_aa: ASSLAVGTGGVRNTIY

j_call: TRBJ1-3
v_call: TRBV25-1
cdr3_aa: ASIGGSGNTIY

j_call: TRBJ2-7
v_call: TRBV7-9
cdr3_aa: ASSLSPETPGLASYEQY

j_call: TRBJ2-7
v_call: TRBV30
cdr3_aa: AWSVSPGNEQY

j_call: TRBJ1-6
v_call: TRBV7-9
cdr3_aa: ASSPDREYNSPLH

j_call: TRBJ1-5
v_call: TRBV12-3/TRBV12-4
cdr3_aa: ASRGLFNQPQH

j_call: TRBJ1-5
v_call: TRBV2
cdr3_aa: ASRQGVNQPQH

j_call: TRBJ2-7
v_call: TRBV6-1
cdr3_aa: ASSEGGGVNEQY

j_call: TRBJ1-4
v_call: TRBV5-6
cdr3_aa: ASSLSTGEIEKLF

j_call: TRBJ1-1
v_call: TRBV11-3
cdr3_aa: ASSLAGGTEAF

j_call: TRBJ2-3
v_call: TRBV30
cdr3_aa: AWSVRGTTDTQY

j_call: TRBJ1-1
v_call: TRBV11-1
cdr3_aa: ASSPPGTGFTEAF

j_call: TRBJ1-1
v_call: TRBV3-1/TRBV3-2
cdr3_aa: ASSQDLIGGYLNTEAF

j_call: TRBJ1-1
v_call: TRBV5-1
cdr3_aa: ASSFFSGHTEAF

j_call: TRBJ1-1
v_call: TRBV12-5
cdr3_aa: ASGYRGGTEAF

j_call: TRBJ1-2
v_call: TRBV14
cdr3_aa: ASSQVGGANYGYT

j_call: TRBJ2-1
v_call: TRBV5-1
cdr3_aa: ASSLGLAGGNEQF

j_call: TRBJ1-5
v_call: TRBV3-1/TRBV3-2
cdr3_aa: ASSERGTGDSNQPQH

j_call: TRBJ1-2
v_call: TRBV6-5
cdr3_aa: ASKDRNVEGYGYT

j_call: TRBJ1-2
v_call: TRBV28
cdr3_aa: ASSLGTGYGYT

j_call: TRBJ1-1
v_call: TRBV7-9
cdr3_aa: ASSFQANTEAF